A selection of T cell receptor beta chains follows, all from one sample in a study of T cell responses to AZD1222 COVID-19 vaccine. Using immunoSEQ multiplex PCR, the repertoire was profiled, and TCRdb retains in-frame clones only, with some absent. The data contain approximately 100,000 clones, roughly 91% of them singletons. The sample consisted of peripheral blood, taken on day 0 of AZD1222 vaccination. The receptors were gathered from an adult in good health. Both conserved end residues are part of each CDR3. A D gene is named only where the DNA matches it firmly. Rows may omit the clone size; those that give it use once, few, many or a size class.

CDR3aa	CDR3nt	d_gene	v_gene	j_gene	abundance	len
CASSDQYTGRANYGYTF	TGTGCCAGCAGTGATCAGTACACAGGGCGAGCTAACTATGGCTACACCTTC	NA	TRBV25-1	TRBJ1-2	NA	17
CASSLSGQGVNTEAFF	TGTGCCAGCAGCTTGTCCGGACAGGGGGTGAACACTGAAGCTTTCTTT	TRBD1	TRBV5-4	TRBJ1-1	few	16
CASSLTGRTEAFF	TGTGCCAGCAGCTTGACAGGGAGGACTGAAGCTTTCTTT	NA	TRBV5-4	TRBJ1-1	NA	13
CASSLTVRRGVDTQYF	TGCGCCAGCAGCTTGACGGTCCGGCGGGGTGTCGATACGCAGTATTTT	NA	TRBV5-1	TRBJ2-3	once	16
CASSLDHEQYF	TGTGCCAGCAGTTTAGACCACGAGCAGTACTTC	NA	TRBV12-3/TRBV12-4	TRBJ2-7	NA	11
CASSQGPGGEDTQYF	TGCGCCAGCAGCCAAGGTCCCGGGGGGGAAGATACGCAGTATTTT	TRBD2	TRBV4-1	TRBJ2-3	once	15
CASSASGTSTDTQYF	TGTGCCAGCAGCGCCTCCGGGACTAGCACAGATACGCAGTATTTT	NA	TRBV9	TRBJ2-3	NA	15
CASNPDRRKAFF	TGTGCCAGCAACCCGGACAGGAGGAAAGCTTTCTTT	TRBD1	TRBV28	TRBJ1-1	NA	12
CASSAGSVARIAGWAQHF	TGTGCCAGCAGCGCGGGAAGCGTCGCCCGGATCGCAGGGTGGGCCCAGCATTTT	NA	TRBV2	TRBJ1-5	NA	18
CASSEELYEQYF	TGTGCCAGCAGCGAGGAGCTCTACGAGCAGTACTTC	NA	TRBV5-5	TRBJ2-7	NA	12
CASSLTPGSGYGYTF	TGTGCCAGCAGCTTAACCCCGGGGTCGGGCTATGGCTACACCTTC	NA	TRBV7-2	TRBJ1-2	NA	15
CASSEGLGEETQYF	TGCGCCAGCAGCGAAGGACTAGGGGAAGAGACCCAGTACTTC	TRBD2	TRBV5-1	TRBJ2-5	NA	14
CASSVGTGATEAFF	TGTGCCAGCAGCGTTGGGACAGGGGCAACTGAAGCTTTCTTT	TRBD1	TRBV9	TRBJ1-1	NA	14
CASSYDQGSNQPQHF	TGTGCCAGCAGTTACGACCAGGGAAGCAATCAGCCCCAGCATTTT	NA	TRBV6-6	TRBJ1-5	NA	15
CASSFSSGNTIYF	TGTGCCAGCAGTTTTAGCTCTGGAAACACCATATATTTT	NA	TRBV12-3/TRBV12-4	TRBJ1-3	NA	13
CASSKAGRDYGYTF	TGTGCCAGCAGCAAGGCAGGGAGGGACTATGGCTACACCTTC	NA	TRBV3-1/TRBV3-2	TRBJ1-2	NA	14
CASSVGGTRNSPLHF	TGTGCCAGCAGCGTAGGCGGGACGAGAAATTCACCCCTCCACTTT	NA	TRBV9	TRBJ1-6	NA	15
CASSTGEKLFF	TGTGCCAGCAGCACAGGAGAAAAACTGTTTTTT	NA	TRBV14	TRBJ1-4	NA	11
CASSPGYEQYF	TGTGCCAGCAGCCCGGGGTACGAGCAGTACTTC	NA	TRBV5-5	TRBJ2-7	NA	11
CASSDRGRAGGYTF	TGCGCCAGCAGCGATAGAGGTCGGGCCGGGGGCTACACCTTC	NA	TRBV4-1	TRBJ1-2	NA	14
CASSKRLPGQPGNTIYF	TGTGCCAGTTCCAAACGTTTACCGGGACAGCCTGGAAACACCATATATTTT	TRBD1	TRBV2	TRBJ1-3	NA	17
CASSLGLAGVYEQYF	TGTGCCAGCAGCTTAGGCCTAGCGGGGGTCTACGAGCAGTACTTC	TRBD2	TRBV7-2	TRBJ2-7	NA	15
CASSPDRLLSPLHF	TGCGCCAGCAGTCCAGACAGGCTCCTTTCACCCCTCCACTTT	NA	TRBV5-1	TRBJ1-6	NA	14
CSVLADTQYF	TGCAGTGTTTTGGCAGATACGCAGTATTTT	NA	TRBV20-1	TRBJ2-3	once	10
CASSSGTTYNEQFF	TGTGCCAGCAGCTCTGGGACAACTTACAATGAGCAGTTCTTC	NA	TRBV11-3	TRBJ2-1	NA	14
CASSAVAGAADTQYF	TGTGCCAGCAGCGCTGTAGCGGGGGCCGCCGATACGCAGTATTTT	TRBD2	TRBV9	TRBJ2-3	NA	15
CASSLPYGTGVNSPLHF	TGCGCCAGCAGCCTACCCTACGGGACAGGGGTTAATTCACCCCTCCACTTT	TRBD1	TRBV4-1	TRBJ1-6	NA	17
CASSYSLDRSGGYTF	TGTGCCAGCAGTTACTCACTGGACAGGTCCGGGGGCTACACCTTC	TRBD1	TRBV6-6	TRBJ1-2	NA	15
CASSPDLANSGNTIYF	TGCGCCAGCAGCCCCGACTTGGCTAACTCTGGAAACACCATATATTTT	NA	TRBV5-1	TRBJ1-3	once	16
CASSSLGQSSPLHF	TGTGCCAGCAGCTCACTGGGACAGAGCTCACCCCTCCACTTT	TRBD1	TRBV7-3	TRBJ1-6	NA	14
CASSIDSYNEQFF	TGTGCCAGTAGTATAGACAGCTACAATGAGCAGTTCTTC	NA	TRBV19	TRBJ2-1	NA	13
CASSPGRVTGWQPQHF	TGTGCCAGCAGCCCTGGGCGGGTGACAGGGTGGCAGCCCCAGCATTTT	TRBD1	TRBV5-8	TRBJ1-5	NA	16
CASSLRGGTGELFF	TGTGCCAGCAGCTTAAGGGGGGGCACCGGGGAGCTGTTTTTT	NA	TRBV7-2	TRBJ2-2	few	14
CAIHQGADTGELFF	TGTGCCATCCACCAGGGGGCGGACACCGGGGAGCTGTTTTTT	TRBD1	TRBV6-5	TRBJ2-2	NA	14
CASSQELGRETGELFF	TGCGCCAGCAGCCAAGAACTGGGACGGGAAACCGGGGAGCTGTTTTTT	NA	TRBV4-3	TRBJ2-2	NA	16
CASSNGPLGAQPQHF	TGTGCCAGTAGTAACGGGCCTCTAGGGGCCCAGCCCCAGCATTTT	NA	TRBV19	TRBJ1-5	few	15
CASSVTGDNYGYTF	TGCGCCAGCAGCGTGACAGGGGACAACTATGGCTACACCTTC	TRBD1	TRBV5-1	TRBJ1-2	NA	14
CASSEGQRTDTQYF	TGTGCCAGCAGTGAGGGACAGCGGACAGATACGCAGTATTTT	TRBD1	TRBV6-1	TRBJ2-3	NA	14
CAILHRGKNYGYTF	TGCGCCATCCTTCACAGGGGCAAAAACTATGGCTACACCTTC	TRBD1	TRBV23-1	TRBJ1-2	NA	14
CASRGDRGTEAFF	TGTGCCAGCAGGGGGGACAGAGGCACTGAAGCTTTCTTT	TRBD1	TRBV2	TRBJ1-1	NA	13
CSVSSTGAYGYTF	TGCAGCGTCTCCTCGACAGGGGCCTATGGCTACACCTTC	TRBD1	TRBV29-1	TRBJ1-2	NA	13
CASARGGGNTGELFF	TGTGCCAGCGCCCGGGGGGGAGGGAACACCGGGGAGCTGTTTTTT	TRBD2	TRBV7-2	TRBJ2-2	NA	15
CASGTPLTDTQYF	TGTGCTAGTGGGACTCCCCTCACAGATACGCAGTATTTT	NA	TRBV12-5	TRBJ2-3	NA	13
CASRWTGGETEAFF	TGTGCCAGCAGGTGGACGGGCGGGGAAACTGAAGCTTTCTTT	NA	TRBV28	TRBJ1-1	NA	14
CASSILQSPLHF	TGTGCCAGTAGTATACTCCAGTCACCCCTCCACTTT	NA	TRBV19	TRBJ1-6	NA	12
CASSLGQRINEQFF	TGTGCCAGCAGCTTAGGCCAACGTATCAATGAGCAGTTCTTC	NA	TRBV5-4	TRBJ2-1	NA	14
CASSEGQRRNQPQHF	TGTGCCAGCAGTGAAGGACAGAGACGAAATCAGCCCCAGCATTTT	NA	TRBV6-1	TRBJ1-5	NA	15
CSVEGKGGNGYTF	TGCAGCGTTGAGGGAAAGGGAGGGAATGGCTACACCTTC	NA	TRBV29-1	TRBJ1-2	NA	13
CASSPPMKPQHF	TGTGCCAGCAGCCCCCCCATGAAGCCCCAGCATTTT	NA	TRBV28	TRBJ1-5	NA	12
CASSLTGANDEAFF	TGCGCCAGCAGCTTGACAGGGGCGAATGATGAAGCTTTCTTT	TRBD1	TRBV5-1	TRBJ1-1	NA	14
CASSQGAETQYF	TGTGCCAGCAGCCAGGGGGCGGAGACCCAGTACTTC	TRBD1	TRBV11-2	TRBJ2-5	NA	12